Presented here are 6 T cell receptor beta chains from one specimen sequenced in a study of T cell responses to AZD1222 COVID-19 vaccine. Assay used: immunoSEQ multiplex PCR; TCRdb lists only in-frame clones, some missing. The repertoire consists of roughly 140,000 clones, with 90% occurring once and the leading ten covering 1.5% to 2%. This sample comprised peripheral blood, obtained 28 days after the second AZD1222 dose. All receptors derive from an adult who received the AZD1222 COVID-19 vaccine.

The chain joins TRBV19 to TRBJ1-4, with 7 bases fitting TRBD1. The CDR3 loop spans 14 amino acids. V gave up 10 bases and J gave up 6 bases; unmatched junction bases: 11. From germline, CDR1 is LNHDA and CDR2 SQIVND (reference sequence). The CDR3 sequence is CATRRRTGYEKLFF. CDR3 bases: TGTGCCACCAGGCGTCGGACAGGATATGAAAAACTGTTTTTT.

The V and J genes are TRBV6-5 and TRBJ2-2; the match to TRBD1 covers 8 bases. Per germline, CDR1 MNHEY and CDR2 SVGAGI. V lost 6 bases, J lost 4 bases, and 7 bases stayed unmatched. The CDR3 spans 15 residues. The CDR3 coding sequence is TGTGCCAGCAGAGAGACAGGGGCTAGCACCGGGGAGCTGTTTTTT. Translation: CASRETGASTGELFF.

The chain is built from TRBV29-1 and TRBJ1-2; no reliable D call. V was clipped by 3 bases and J by 0 bases, with 11 bases between them. The CDR3 runs to 14 residues. Germline-derived CDR1 and CDR2 are SQVTM and ANQGSEA. CDR3 nucleotide sequence: TGCAGCGTTGATAGTGGGCCAACTAACTATGGCTACACCTTC. Protein product: CSVDSGPTNYGYTF.

On this clone itself: The sample carries other DNA sequences with the same CDR3. The V gene is TRBV6-5, the J gene TRBJ1-3, with D possibly TRBD1 on 5 matching bases. V gave up 6 bases and J gave up 0 bases, with 9 bases separating them. Germline V CDR1 and CDR2: MNHEY, SVGAGI. The CDR3 extends over 14 amino acids. Here the CDR3 reads CASSTGSSGNTIYF. The CDR3, as DNA: TGTGCCAGCAGCACAGGAAGCTCTGGAAACACCATATATTTT.

The J gene is TRBJ2-1, the V gene TRBV18; 7 bases fit TRBD2. This CDR3 is built from 15 residues. Germline V lookup: CDR1 KGHSH, CDR2 LQKENI. J gave up 4 bases and V 3 bases, and 6 bases lay outside the gene matches. The DNA of the CDR3 is TGTGCCAGCTCACCTAATAGCGGGTCATACAATGAGCAGTTCTTC. It is translated as CASSPNSGSYNEQFF.

The chain has TRBV7-3 and TRBJ2-2; a possible D gene is TRBD1 (6 bases). From germline, CDR1 is SGHTA and CDR2 FQGTGA. Trimming took off 2 bases at V and 6 bases at J, with 10 bases between the two ends. The CDR3 has 14 amino acids. The CDR3 sequence: CASSLAQGAGELFF. CDR3 bases: TGTGCCAGCAGCTTAGCACAGGGAGCCGGGGAGCTGTTTTTT.